This TCR beta chain was recovered during a study of CD8 T cells in Susac syndrome. RNA in amounts of 0.5 to 1 ug was reverse transcribed with random hexamers. TCRdb redid the calling of the immunoSEQ multiplex PCR reads with MiXCR, one entry per CDR3 protein. The sample has hundreds of thousands of distinct CDR3 sequences; roughly 85% are singletons. CDR3 length: 16 residues. The germline gives CDR1 SNHLY, CDR2 FYNNEI. V was trimmed by 7 bases and J by 6 bases, leaving 24 bases between them. The sample comprised CD8+ T cells from PBMCs. The TCR was taken from a human donor with multiple sclerosis. The rearrangement links TRBV2 to TRBJ1-2; D gene ambiguous. DNA for the CDR3: TGTGCCAGCACACCGGTCAAGCCCCCAGCCTTCGATGGCTACACCTTC. This sequence encodes CASTPVKPPAFDGYTF.